This T cell receptor (beta chain) appears in the sequencing data of a study of T cells after yellow fever vaccination. TCRdb re-called the 5' RACE reads through MiXCR, storing one row per CDR3 protein. The sample consists of some 260,000 distinct CDR3 sequences, about 5.2% of them appearing once. In this sample, this clonotype turned up many times. Germline values: CDR1 SGHTA, CDR2 FQGNSA. The CDR3 is 14 residues long. The V gene lost 7 bases and the J gene lost 11 bases, with 21 bases spanning the gap. This sequence originates from a man between 18 and 35 years old who received the YFV17D yellow fever vaccine. The sequences come from CD4+ T cells sorted from PBMCs, collected on the day of the yellow fever booster vaccination. The chain combines TRBV7-2 with TRBJ2-1; the D gene is possibly TRBD2 (6 bases). Written as DNA, the CDR3 is TGTGCCAGCATCCTTCAGGAGGGGACGGGGAAGCAGTTCTTC. This sequence encodes CASILQEGTGKQFF. Using reference TRBV7-2 and TRBJ2-1 for the parts outside the CDR3, the full variable domain is GAGVSQSPSNKVTEKGKDVELRCDPISGHTALYWYRQSLGQGLEFLIYFQGNSAPDKSGLPSDRFSAERTGGSVSTLTIQRTQQEDSAVYLCASILQEGTGKQFFGPGTRLTVL.